The clone carrying this T cell receptor beta chain was seen just once. Its target is not known. The data are from a study of T cell responses to AZD1222 COVID-19 vaccine. Overall study context: Pooling was applied to second doses at about 4 or about 12 weeks. Study-level points and caveats: Donors were mostly white British, more females; clonal diversity possibly underestimated. Scientists sampled the repertoires only once the peak T cell response had passed.

The CDR3 has 15 amino acids. CDR1 and CDR2 from the germline V gene are MDHEN and SYDVKM. Trimming took 4 bases from V and 2 from J, leaving 15 bases between them. Repertoires were generated with immunoSEQ multiplex PCR, while TCRdb's copy carries only in-frame clones and drops some. The repertoire holds about 120,000 clones, with approximately 86% as singletons. The sequencing used peripheral blood, collected on day 0 of AZD1222 vaccination. This receptor was identified in an adult in good health. This chain joins TRBV28 and TRBJ2-7; possible D gene TRBD2, 6 bases. CDR3 loop: CASSSGDFVAYEQYF. DNA of the CDR3: TGTGCCAGCAGTTCCGGGGACTTCGTTGCCTACGAGCAGTACTTC.